This T cell receptor beta chain was retrieved from a study of metastatic and nonmetastatic thyroid tumors. Study information: The authors compared repertoires across blood and tumor or nodule tissue from malignant and benign thyroid patients.

Regarding this clone: A read error may produce the germline difference seen at one junction end.

Every patient was untreated before thyroid surgery. TCRdb re-analyzed the PCR reads through MiXCR. Here the sample spans 15,000 to 20,000 clones, roughly 21% being singletons. This TCR was sampled from a female donor with papillary thyroid cancer or a benign thyroid nodule (not recorded which). Some clones in this sample may be carry-over from other donors' samples. Input material: adjacent normal tissue.

CDR3 coding DNA: TGTGCCAGCAGCTTAGTCCGCCGGCGACAGGGAGAGCAAGATACCCAGTACTTC. As protein: CASSLVRRRQGEQDTQYF. The V and J genes are TRBV11-1 and TRBJ2-5; 7 bases map to TRBD1. The germline V gene has CDR1 SGHAT and CDR2 FQDESV (reference sequence). This CDR3 is built from 18 residues. Based on the CDR3 plus reference TRBV11-1 and TRBJ2-5, the full variable domain is EAEVAQSPRYKITEKSQAVAFWCDPISGHATLYWYRQILGQGPELLVQFQDESVVDDSQLPKDRFSAERLKGVDSTLKIQPAELGDSAMYLCASSLVRRRQGEQDTQYFGPGTRLLVL.